The sample holds one count of the clone carrying this T cell receptor (beta chain). Per germline, CDR1 SGHDT and CDR2 YYEEEE. The CDR3 has 14 amino acids. V lost 1 base and J 6 bases, leaving 12 bases between the germline ends. TCRdb's copy holds only in-frame clones and misses some; the assay was immunoSEQ multiplex PCR. The data contain 65,000 to 80,000 clones, around nine tenths of them seen just once; the ten biggest clones take up over 1.5%. This sample was taken from a study of control samples from healthy donors and cancer patients. The chain links TRBV5-6 to TRBJ2-3; D ambiguous. The source of this sequence is an older woman with head and neck cancer. The sample consisted of PBMCs. In DNA form, the CDR3 reads TGTGCCAGCAGCTTGATGAGCGTCCGGGATACGCAGTATTTT. Translation: CASSLMSVRDTQYF.